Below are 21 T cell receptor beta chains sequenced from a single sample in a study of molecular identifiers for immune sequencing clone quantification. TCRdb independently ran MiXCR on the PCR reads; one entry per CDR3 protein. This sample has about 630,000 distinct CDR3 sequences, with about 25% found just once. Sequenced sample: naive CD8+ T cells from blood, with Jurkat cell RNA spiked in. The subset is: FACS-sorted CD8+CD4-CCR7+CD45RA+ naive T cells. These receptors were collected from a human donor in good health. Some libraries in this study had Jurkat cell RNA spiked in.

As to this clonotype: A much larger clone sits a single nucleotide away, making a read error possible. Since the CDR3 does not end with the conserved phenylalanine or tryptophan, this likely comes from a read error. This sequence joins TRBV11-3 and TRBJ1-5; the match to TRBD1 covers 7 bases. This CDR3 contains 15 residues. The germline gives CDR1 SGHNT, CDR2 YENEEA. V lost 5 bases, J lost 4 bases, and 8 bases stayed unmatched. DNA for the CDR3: TGTGCCAGCAGCGGCGGGACAGAGAGAAATCAGCCCCAGCATTCT. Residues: CASSGGTERNQPQHS.

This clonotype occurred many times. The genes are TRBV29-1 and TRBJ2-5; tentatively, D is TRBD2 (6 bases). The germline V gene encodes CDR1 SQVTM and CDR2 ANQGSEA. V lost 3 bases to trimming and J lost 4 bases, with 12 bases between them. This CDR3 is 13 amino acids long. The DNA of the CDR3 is TGCAGCGTTGATTTTGGGGAGGTAGAGACCCAGTACTTC. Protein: CSVDFGEVETQYF. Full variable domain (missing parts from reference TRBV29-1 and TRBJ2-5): SAVISQKPSRDICQRGTSLTIQCQVDSQVTMMFWYRQQPGQSLTLIATANQGSEATYESGFVIDKFPISRPNLTFSTLTVSNMSPEDSSIYLCSVDFGEVETQYFGPGTRLLVL.

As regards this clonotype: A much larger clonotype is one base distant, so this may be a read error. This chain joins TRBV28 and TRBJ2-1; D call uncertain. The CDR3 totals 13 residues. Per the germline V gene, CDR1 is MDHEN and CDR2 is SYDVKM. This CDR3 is CASRPLSYNEQSF. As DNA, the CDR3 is TGTGCCAGCAGACCCCTTAGCTACAATGAGCAGTCCTTC.

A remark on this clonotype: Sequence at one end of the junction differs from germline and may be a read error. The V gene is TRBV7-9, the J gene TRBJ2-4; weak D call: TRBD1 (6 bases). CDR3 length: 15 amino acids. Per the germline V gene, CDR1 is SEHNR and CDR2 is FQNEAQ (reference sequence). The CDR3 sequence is CAGSLVVGAGGVQCF. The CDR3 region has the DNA TGTGCCGGCAGCTTAGTTGTGGGTGCTGGGGGCGTTCAGTGCTTC.

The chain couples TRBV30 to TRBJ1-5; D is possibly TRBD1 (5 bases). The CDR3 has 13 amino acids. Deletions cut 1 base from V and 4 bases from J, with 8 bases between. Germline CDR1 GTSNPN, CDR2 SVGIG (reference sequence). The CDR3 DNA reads TGTGCCTGGAGTGAGGGGTTGAATCAGCCCCAGCATTTT. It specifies CAWSEGLNQPQHF.

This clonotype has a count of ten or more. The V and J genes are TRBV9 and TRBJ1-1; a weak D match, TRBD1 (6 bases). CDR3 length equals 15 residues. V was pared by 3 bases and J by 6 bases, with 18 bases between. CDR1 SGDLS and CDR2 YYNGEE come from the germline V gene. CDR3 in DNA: TGTGCCAGCAGCGGTTTGAGCCAAAACAGGGCTGAAGCTTTCTTT. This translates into CASSGLSQNRAEAFF.

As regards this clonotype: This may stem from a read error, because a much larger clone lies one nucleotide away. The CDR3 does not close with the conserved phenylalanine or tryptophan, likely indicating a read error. The CDR3 bases are TGTGCCAGCAGTCAGGGGGCGGGCACTGAAGCTTTCTAT. As protein: CASSQGAGTEAFY. The rearrangement uses TRBV27 and TRBJ1-1; 8 nucleotides line up with TRBD1. Germline V CDR1 and CDR2: MNHEY, SMNVEV (reference sequence). The CDR3 totals 13 residues. Trimming at V came to 5 bases and at J to 4 bases, leaving 3 bases not matched to a gene.

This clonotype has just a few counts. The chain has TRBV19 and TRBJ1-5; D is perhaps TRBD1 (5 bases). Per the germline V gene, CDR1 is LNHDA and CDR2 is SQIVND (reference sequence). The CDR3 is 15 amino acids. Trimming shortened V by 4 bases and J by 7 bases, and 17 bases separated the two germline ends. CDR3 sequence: CASSRGGSGFQPQHF. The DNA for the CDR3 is TGTGCCAGTAGTAGGGGGGGTTCGGGGTTCCAGCCCCAGCATTTT. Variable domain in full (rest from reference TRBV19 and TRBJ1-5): DGGITQSPKYLFRKEGQNVTLSCEQNLNHDAMYWYRQDPGQGLRLIYYSQIVNDFQKGDIAEGYSVSREKKESFPLTVTSAQKNPTAFYLCASSRGGSGFQPQHFGDGTRLSIL.

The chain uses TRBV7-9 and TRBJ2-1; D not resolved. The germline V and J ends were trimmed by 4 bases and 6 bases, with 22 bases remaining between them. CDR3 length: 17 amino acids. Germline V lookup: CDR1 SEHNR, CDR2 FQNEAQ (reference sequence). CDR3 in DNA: TGTGCCAGCAGCTCACCCCCTGTGGGCAGCCTGATCAATGAGCAGTTCTTC. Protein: CASSSPPVGSLINEQFF.

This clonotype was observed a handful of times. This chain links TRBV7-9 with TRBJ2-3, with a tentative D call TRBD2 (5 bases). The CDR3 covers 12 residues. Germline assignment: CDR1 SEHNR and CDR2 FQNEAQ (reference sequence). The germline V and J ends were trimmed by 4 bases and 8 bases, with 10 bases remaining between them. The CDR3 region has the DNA TGTGCCAGCAGCTCAATAGGGAGTACGCAGTATTTT. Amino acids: CASSSIGSTQYF. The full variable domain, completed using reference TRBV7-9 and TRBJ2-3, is DTGVSQNPRHKITKRGQNVTFRCDPISEHNRLYWYRQTLGQGPEFLTYFQNEAQLEKSRLLSDRFSAERPKGSFSTLEIQRTEQGDSAMYLCASSSIGSTQYFGPGTRLTVL.

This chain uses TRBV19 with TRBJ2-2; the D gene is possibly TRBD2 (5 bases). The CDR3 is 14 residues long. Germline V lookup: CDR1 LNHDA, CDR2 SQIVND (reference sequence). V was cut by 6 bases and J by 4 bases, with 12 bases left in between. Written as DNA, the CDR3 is TGTGCCAGTAGCGAGGGATCTCCCACCGGGGAGCTGTTTTTT. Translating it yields CASSEGSPTGELFF.

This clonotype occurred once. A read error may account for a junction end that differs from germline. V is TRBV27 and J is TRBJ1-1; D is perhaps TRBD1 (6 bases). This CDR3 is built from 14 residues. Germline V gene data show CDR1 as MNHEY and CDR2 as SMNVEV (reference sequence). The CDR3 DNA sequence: TGTGCCAGCTGTTTGGGGGGGCTCAGCACTGAAGCTTTCTTT. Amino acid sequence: CASCLGGLSTEAFF.

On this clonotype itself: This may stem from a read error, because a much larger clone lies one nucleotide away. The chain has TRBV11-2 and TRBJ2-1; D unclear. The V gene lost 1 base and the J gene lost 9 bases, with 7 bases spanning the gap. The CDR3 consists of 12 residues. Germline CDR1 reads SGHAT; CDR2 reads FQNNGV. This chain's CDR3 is CASSLGGTEQFF. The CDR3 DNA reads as TGTGCCAGCAGCTTAGGGGGTACTGAGCAGTTCTTC.

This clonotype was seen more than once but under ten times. The DNA for the CDR3 is TGCAGTGCTAGACTAGTAAGTGAGCAGTTCTTC. Protein: CSARLVSEQFF. This chain connects TRBV20-1 to TRBJ2-1; no reliable D call. The CDR3 has 11 amino acids. V lost 2 bases and J 9 bases, leaving 8 bases between the germline ends. In germline, CDR1 is DFQATT, CDR2 SNEGSKA (reference sequence).

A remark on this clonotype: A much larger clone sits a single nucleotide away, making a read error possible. The CDR3 DNA sequence: TGTGCCAGCAAGATGGCAGCTTTTCGGCCAAGCACTGAAGCTTTCTTT. Its protein is CASKMAAFRPSTEAFF. V is TRBV2 and J is TRBJ1-1; D call uncertain. Per the germline V gene, CDR1 is SNHLY and CDR2 is FYNNEI. This CDR3 is 16 amino acids long. Trimming removed 7 bases at V and 4 bases at J, with 22 bases between.

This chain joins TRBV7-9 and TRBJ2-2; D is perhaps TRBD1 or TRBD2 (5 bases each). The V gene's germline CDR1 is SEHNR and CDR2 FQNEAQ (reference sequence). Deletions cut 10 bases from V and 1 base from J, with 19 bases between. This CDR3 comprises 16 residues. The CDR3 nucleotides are TGTGCCACCTTATTTCCAGCGGACAAGAACACCGGGGAGCTGTTTTTT. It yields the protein CATLFPADKNTGELFF.

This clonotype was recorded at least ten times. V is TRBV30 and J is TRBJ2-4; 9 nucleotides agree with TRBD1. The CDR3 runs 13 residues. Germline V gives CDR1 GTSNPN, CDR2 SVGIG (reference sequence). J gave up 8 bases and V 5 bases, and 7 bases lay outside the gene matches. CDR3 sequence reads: CAWGQGYGDIQYF. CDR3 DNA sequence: TGTGCCTGGGGACAGGGGTACGGGGACATTCAGTACTTC.

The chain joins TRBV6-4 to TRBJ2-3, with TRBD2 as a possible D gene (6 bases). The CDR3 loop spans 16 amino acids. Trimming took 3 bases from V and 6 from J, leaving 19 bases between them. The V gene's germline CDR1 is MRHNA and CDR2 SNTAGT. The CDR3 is CASSEDVGGDEDTQYF. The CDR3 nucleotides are TGTGCCAGCAGTGAAGATGTAGGAGGGGACGAGGATACGCAGTATTTT.

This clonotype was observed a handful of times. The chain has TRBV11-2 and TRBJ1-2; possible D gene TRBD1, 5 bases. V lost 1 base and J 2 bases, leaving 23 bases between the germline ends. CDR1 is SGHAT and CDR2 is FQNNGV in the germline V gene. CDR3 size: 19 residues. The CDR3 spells CASSLGGLLNTKTNYGYTF. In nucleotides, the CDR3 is TGTGCCAGCAGCTTAGGGGGCCTCTTAAACACGAAGACAAACTATGGCTACACCTTC.

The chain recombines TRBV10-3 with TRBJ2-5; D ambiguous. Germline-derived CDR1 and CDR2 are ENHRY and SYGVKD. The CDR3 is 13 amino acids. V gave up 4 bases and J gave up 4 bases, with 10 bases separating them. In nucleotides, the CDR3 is TGTGCCATCAGTGTGTCGAATGGAGAGACCCAGTACTTC. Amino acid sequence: CAISVSNGETQYF.

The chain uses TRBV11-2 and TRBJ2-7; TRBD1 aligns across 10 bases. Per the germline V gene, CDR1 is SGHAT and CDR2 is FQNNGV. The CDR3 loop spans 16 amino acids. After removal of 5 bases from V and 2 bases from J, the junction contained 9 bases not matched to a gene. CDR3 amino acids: CASSLYRTGGAYEQYF. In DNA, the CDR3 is TGTGCCAGCAGCCTATACCGGACAGGGGGGGCCTACGAGCAGTACTTC.